The present T cell receptor beta chain was sequenced within a study of Graves' ophthalmopathy and Graves' hyperthyroidism listed by TCRdb under 2018. In the study overall: Peripheral blood was collected at initial diagnosis, before any treatment. TCR beta repertoire signatures were used to distinguish Graves' ophthalmopathy from Graves' hyperthyroidism and to predict progression to ophthalmopathy. In total, some 130 blood samples were TCR-sequenced: approximately 42 ophthalmopathy, under 85 hyperthyroidism and roughly 17 hyperthyroidism-to-ophthalmopathy patients. To explore V-J signatures that separate ophthalmopathy from hyperthyroidism, a discovery set of 95 to 100 patients was enrolled, consisting of about 41 with ophthalmopathy and roughly 60 with stable hyperthyroidism. The independent validation cohort included under 20 hyperthyroidism patients plus 17 patients who later progressed from hyperthyroidism to ophthalmopathy. In roughly six hyperthyroidism patients, the T-cell repertoire of thyroid tissue was compared with the T-cell repertoire of blood. Once sampling was done, hyperthyroidism patients were given methimazole at a starting dose of 30 mg daily, while ophthalmopathy patients were given high-dose intravenous methylprednisolone. For training and testing, the 80 to 100 patients in the discovery cohort were randomly divided in a 7:3 ratio. The paper's findings and limits, for the study overall: In validation, the model predicted ophthalmopathy progression with more than 70% sensitivity and roughly 72% specificity; roughly 11 predicted patients were CT-confirmed with GO in a median of approximately 6.5 months. Ophthalmopathy was separated from stable hyperthyroidism by the 13-signature model with 85% to 90% sensitivity and about 83% specificity in cross-validation and with 80%/75% in the test set. No statistical method was used to set the sample size in advance, and the investigators knew which group each participant was assigned to. Most expanded thyroid clonotypes with a frequency above 0.001 also appeared in blood, which suggests that blood repertoires may reflect the immune response in the thyroid.

This clonotype has just one count. This receptor's antigen is unknown. Per-nucleotide qualities are absent, and no much larger clonotype sits a single base away. One read is thin evidence. Ophthalmopathy patients had moderately to severely active disease, Clinical Activity Score of at least 3, NOSPECS grade of at least 4, and disease duration under 3 months. Patients with other autoimmune diseases, uncontrolled infections, pregnancy or lactation were excluded from the study. Diagnosis relied on clinical symptoms, serum thyroxine, TRAb, thyroid ultrasound and orbital computed tomography. Ficoll-Paque density gradient centrifugation was used to isolate PBMCs from 8 to 10 ml of fresh peripheral blood. Trizol reagent was used to extract the total RNA, and its quality was then checked on an Agilent 2100 Bioanalyzer. For repertoire sequencing, the TCR beta CDR3 regions were amplified from RNA transcripts. HTBI primers and the Qiagen OneStep RT-PCR kit were used in a first-round RT-PCR, which was followed by a second-round multiplex PCR, size selection and purification. Libraries were sequenced on an Illumina HiSeq2000 using paired-end 100 bp reads. On the study's bioinformatics: SOAPnuke was used to process the reads, throwing out any read that had adapters, had uncalled bases, had a mean Phred below 15, or lacked an exact constant-primer or identifier match. High-quality paired reads were merged with COPE v1.2.5. Clonotypes were defined as unique nucleotide sequences and were aligned to IMGT TRB V, D and J references using MiTCR v1.1. The analysis was limited to V-J combinations with a frequency above 0.0001, which together covered 99.2% of the repertoires. A TCR clonal expansion and chaos score per V-J combination was defined as the ratio of F50 clonal expansion to chaos observed in the TCRdist matrix. Welch's t-statistics and random forest were used to narrow the features down to roughly twelve V-J combinations, which were then fed into a naive Bayes classifier. The Morisita-Horn index was used to measure how similar the thyroid and blood repertoires were. TCRdb applied fastp at Q25 and MiXCR to the public reads, then kept only in-frame beta chains. Each record represents a unique CDR3 protein, reported with the most common genes and DNA among its rows. None of the V and J calls come from the authors' own analysis; TCRdb made them. The sample table records about 210,000 distinct CDR3 sequences; 25% to 30% of these occur just once. 9.1% of the sample is held by the ten biggest clonotypes.

The source material was peripheral blood. This TCR derives from a man aged 50-60 years with Graves' ophthalmopathy. Donor details come from another sample of the same person, matched by shared clones.

The nucleotide sequence is given as TGCAGCGTGGCGAAACTAGCGGGAGCCGAGCAGTACTTC. Translated, it reads CSVAKLAGAEQYF. This chain is built from TRBV29-1 and TRBJ2-7, with 11 bases in between that match TRBD2. The CDR3, from cysteine to phenylalanine, totals 13 residues. Of all the DNA, just the CDR3 is kept, 39 bases in frame from base 1. CDR1 SQVTM and CDR2 ANQGSEA were looked up in the germline V gene. Here V drops 6 bases and J drops 6 bases, and the junction holds 7 bases not matched to any gene.